This T cell receptor (beta chain) was captured in a study of OX40 agonist ivuxolimab in advanced cancers. The wider study: Patients got intravenous ivuxolimab at 0.01 to 10 mg/kg every 2 weeks. The eligibility criteria allowed prior anti-PD-1, anti-PD-L1 or anti-CTLA-4 therapy, and approximately 40% had some. Study observations and caveats: Partial responders receiving 0.1-3.0 mg/kg showed among the lowest clonal expansion. Researchers report that CD8+ T cells had, on average, more expanded clones than CD4+.

The table lists this clone with a few counts. Antigen unknown. The assay was immunoSEQ multiplex PCR, and TCRdb's table has in-frame clones only and misses some. Altogether approximately 13,000 clones are present, 77% being singletons, with the ten largest covering about 32%. The V gene lost 5 bases and the J gene lost 1 base, with 11 bases spanning the gap. CDR1 and CDR2 from the germline V gene are LNHDA and SQIVND (reference sequence). This CDR3 spans 14 amino acids. The chain is built from TRBV19 and TRBJ1-1, with D maybe TRBD1 (5 bases). The receptor comes from an adult with an advanced solid tumor such as melanoma, head and neck, liver or kidney cancer. The source material was CD4+ or CD8+ T cells sorted from blood, sampled in a trial of the OX40 agonist ivuxolimab. The CDR3 reads CASSPQGENTEAFF. The CDR3 region has the DNA TGTGCCAGTAGTCCTCAAGGGGAGAACACTGAAGCTTTCTTT.